These 21 T cell receptor beta chains were sequenced from one sample in a study of CD8+ T cells in alopecia areata. Extraction and reverse transcription of RNA yielded cDNA as the sequencing template. Method: immunoSEQ multiplex PCR; TCRdb's copy keeps in-frame clones and lacks some. Here the sample spans about 150,000 clones, around half being singletons. This material consisted of CD8+ T cells sorted from blood, taken at week 0. These receptor sequences come from a human donor with alopecia areata.

For the CDR3, the DNA is TGCAGTGCCGGTCAGCCCCAGCATTTT. Protein sequence: CSAGQPQHF. The chain carries TRBV20-1 and TRBJ1-5; D not resolved. Germline V gene lookup returns CDR1 DFQATT and CDR2 SNEGSKA (reference sequence). V shed 6 bases and J shed 6 bases, with 3 bases lying between them. The CDR3 is 9 amino acids.

This clone was observed a handful of times. The chain combines TRBV9 with TRBJ1-2, with D possibly being TRBD1 (6 bases). Trimming cost V 3 bases and J 7 bases, with 7 bases left between them. The CDR3 runs 11 residues. Germline assignment: CDR1 SGDLS and CDR2 YYNGEE. In DNA form, the CDR3 reads TGTGCCAGCAGCGACAGGGTTGGCTACACCTTC. Its translation: CASSDRVGYTF.

The genes are TRBV4-3 and TRBJ2-7, with a tentative D call TRBD2 (5 bases). CDR3 length: 16 residues. Germline CDR1 is LGHNA and CDR2 is YSLEER. Trimming removed 0 bases at V and 5 bases at J, with 17 bases between. CDR3 nucleotide sequence: TGCGCCAGCAGCCAAGATCGGAGGCTCACATCCAACGAGCAGTACTTC. It encodes CASSQDRRLTSNEQYF.

This clone occurred many times. An end of the junction does not agree with germline; a read error may underlie this. Other DNA sequences of this sample code for an identical CDR3. This chain links TRBV5-4 with TRBJ2-6; tentatively, D is TRBD2 (5 bases). The CDR3 totals 16 residues. Germline V gene lookup returns CDR1 SGHNT and CDR2 YYREEE (reference sequence). CDR3 residues: CASSQDGSSGANVLTF. DNA of the CDR3: TGCGCCAGCAGCCAAGATGGGAGCTCTGGGGCCAACGTCCTGACTTTC.

V gene TRBV29-1 combines with J gene TRBJ1-1, with TRBD1 identical over 9 bases. Trimming removed 8 bases from V and 1 base from J; junction bases left unmatched: 8. This CDR3 is 14 amino acids long. Germline V gives CDR1 SQVTM, CDR2 ANQGSEA. The CDR3 is CSIRTGATNTEAFF. The CDR3, as DNA: TGCAGCATACGGACAGGGGCCACGAACACTGAAGCTTTCTTT.

In this sample, this clone turned up once. The CDR3 region has the DNA TGTGCCACCGCCCCCGGGACAGGGGGAGGTCTTGGCTATGGCTACACCTTC. Encoded protein: CATAPGTGGGLGYGYTF. The chain uses TRBV11-2 and TRBJ1-2, with 11 bases matching TRBD1. Trimming took 10 bases from V and 4 from J; bases not matched to a gene: 17. Per germline, CDR1 SGHAT and CDR2 FQNNGV. This CDR3 has 17 amino acids.

The chain joins TRBV14 to TRBJ1-2; unclear D gene. The CDR3 totals 13 residues. V was shortened by 1 base and J by 2 bases, with 5 bases between the two germline ends. CDR1 and CDR2 from the germline V gene are SGHDN and FVKESK. The CDR3 region is CASSQALNYGYTF. As DNA, the CDR3 is TGTGCCAGCAGCCAAGCTCTGAACTATGGCTACACCTTC.

The chain links TRBV5-4 to TRBJ2-3; TRBD1 matches 9 bases. Per the germline V gene, CDR1 is SGHNT and CDR2 is YYREEE (reference sequence). This CDR3 has 15 amino acids. After removal of 4 bases from V and 4 bases from J, the junction contained 7 bases not matched to a gene. CDR3 loop: CASSGWDRAADTQYF. The CDR3 nucleotides are TGTGCCAGCAGCGGATGGGACAGGGCAGCAGATACGCAGTATTTT.

The chain has TRBV27 and TRBJ2-7, with 9 bases that match TRBD1. The trim removed 5 bases at V and 5 bases at J, leaving 7 bases unmatched. The CDR3 has 14 amino acids. The germline V gene has CDR1 MNHEY and CDR2 SMNVEV (reference sequence). The CDR3: CASSTRTGDHEQYF. For the CDR3, the DNA is TGTGCCAGCAGTACAAGGACAGGGGATCACGAGCAGTACTTC.

The V and J genes are TRBV15 and TRBJ2-1; 9 positions agree with TRBD1. The CDR3 is made up of 12 amino acids. Germline values: CDR1 LNHNV, CDR2 YYDKDF (reference sequence). CDR3 DNA: TGTGCTCTCGGGACAGGGTTCAATGAGCAGTTCTTC. It yields the protein CALGTGFNEQFF.

This sequence joins TRBV7-8 and TRBJ2-3; no reliable D call. V lost 1 base, J lost 6 bases, and 8 bases lay in between. The germline CDR1 and CDR2 sequences are SGHVS and FQNEAQ. The CDR3 covers 13 residues. CDR3 in DNA: TGTGCCAGCAGCTTAGACTTGCGGGATACGCAGTATTTT. As protein: CASSLDLRDTQYF.

The rearrangement joins TRBV2 to TRBJ2-7, with 10 nucleotides matching TRBD1. Trimming at V came to 6 bases and at J to 5 bases, leaving 7 bases not matched to a gene. From germline, CDR1 is SNHLY and CDR2 FYNNEI. CDR3 size: 14 residues. CDR3 bases: TGTGCCAGCAGGGTGACAGGGGGCATGGACGAGCAGTACTTC. Translated: CASRVTGGMDEQYF.

This clone was detected only a few times. Sequence at one end of the junction differs from germline and may be a read error. V and J are TRBV10-2 and TRBJ1-1, with D tentatively TRBD1 (6 bases). CDR1 is WSHSY and CDR2 is SAAADI in the germline V gene. The CDR3 totals 14 residues. The CDR3 region is CASSYGQRNTEAFF. The CDR3 nucleotides are TGTGCCAGCAGTTATGGACAGAGGAACACTGAAGCTTTCTTT.

The V gene is TRBV19, the J gene TRBJ1-2, with unresolved D. CDR3 size: 14 residues. Trimming stripped 1 base from V and 1 base from J, with 7 bases between. Germline-derived CDR1 and CDR2 are LNHDA and SQIVND (reference sequence). In DNA form, the CDR3 reads TGTGCCAGTAGTATAGCCGATTTTAACTATGGCTACACCTTC. It yields the protein CASSIADFNYGYTF.

This clone appeared a few times. The J gene is TRBJ2-5, the V gene TRBV5-1; 12 nucleotides match TRBD2. The CDR3 consists of 17 residues. Germline CDR1 and CDR2: SGHRS and YFSETQ. Trimming cost V 4 bases and J 2 bases; bases outside gene matches: 9. CDR3 sequence: CASSLQRLAGEQETQYF. CDR3 nucleotides: TGCGCCAGCAGCCTCCAACGACTAGCGGGGGAACAAGAGACCCAGTACTTC.

Only a few counts were recorded for this clone. V and J are TRBV4-1 and TRBJ2-5; 10 nucleotides match TRBD1. The germline V gene encodes CDR1 MGHRA and CDR2 YSYEKL. J lost 5 bases, V lost 10 bases, and 16 bases had no gene match. This CDR3 contains 16 residues. The CDR3, as DNA: TGCGCCACATGCTTAAGGGGGGACAGGGGCTGGGAGACCCAGTACTTC. Amino acids: CATCLRGDRGWETQYF.

In its sample, this clone was seen a few times. The V and J genes are TRBV27 and TRBJ2-3; 11 bases are a match to TRBD2. CDR3 length: 18 amino acids. The V gene's germline CDR1 is MNHEY and CDR2 SMNVEV (reference sequence). The ends lost 11 bases at V and 2 bases at J; junction bases unmatched: 18. The CDR3 loop is CAVGPSGGPRRSTDTQYF. DNA of the CDR3: TGTGCCGTTGGCCCTAGCGGGGGGCCCCGAAGATCCACAGATACGCAGTATTTT.

J is TRBJ2-1 and V is TRBV5-6, with 7 bases identical to TRBD1. Germline CDR1 reads SGHDT; CDR2 reads YYEEEE. The CDR3 extends over 16 amino acids. The junction had 13 bases not matched to a gene; V was cut back by 3 bases and J by 7 bases. Here the CDR3 reads CASSWDRKPLLNEQFF. In DNA, the CDR3 is TGTGCCAGCAGCTGGGACAGAAAACCGCTCTTGAATGAGCAGTTCTTC.

This clone was observed a handful of times. The V and J genes are TRBV30 and TRBJ1-3; D is unclear. The V gene lost 1 base and the J gene lost 0 bases, with 7 bases spanning the gap. The CDR3 runs 14 residues. The germline CDR1 and CDR2 sequences are GTSNPN and SVGIG (reference sequence). In DNA form, the CDR3 reads TGTGCCTGGAGTGACCTGACCTCTGGAAACACCATATATTTT. Protein: CAWSDLTSGNTIYF. The full variable domain, rest sourced from reference TRBV30 and TRBJ1-3, is SQTIHQWPATLVQPVGSPLSLECTVEGTSNPNLYWYRQAAGRGLQLLFYSVGIGQISSEVPQNLSASRPQDRQFILSSKKLLLSDSGFYLCAWSDLTSGNTIYFGEGSWLTVV.

This clone came up once. V is TRBV28 and J is TRBJ1-2; D might be TRBD1 (5 bases). In germline, CDR1 is MDHEN, CDR2 SYDVKM. The CDR3 consists of 17 residues. V dropped 6 bases and J dropped 0 bases, with 20 bases sitting between them. The CDR3 DNA follows: TGTGCCAGCAGCCATGGGGCAGGCAGCCAGGCTAACTATGGCTACACCTTC. Amino acid sequence: CASSHGAGSQANYGYTF.

The V gene is TRBV13, the J gene TRBJ2-5; 7 bases match TRBD1. The CDR3 sequence is 13 residues long. V shed 3 bases, J shed 5 bases, and the junction held 3 bases outside the gene matches. Germline CDR1 and CDR2: PRHDT and FYEKMQ (reference sequence). CDR3 sequence: CASSFQGDETQYF. The CDR3 DNA sequence: TGTGCCAGCAGCTTCCAGGGGGATGAGACCCAGTACTTC.